The clone carrying this T cell receptor (beta chain) has ten or more counts. The antigen remains unidentified. The CDR3 runs to 11 residues. The germline V gene has CDR1 DFQATT and CDR2 SNEGSKA (reference sequence). V was pared by 0 bases and J by 11 bases, with 8 bases between. The sample originates from a study of T cells in Graves' hyperthyroidism and ophthalmopathy. Whole-study results and caveats: Ophthalmopathy cases were set apart from stable hyperthyroidism by a 13 V-J model. Blood also carried most thyroid clonotypes expanded above 0.001.

RNA transcripts served as the template for amplifying TCR beta CDR3 regions. Carried out on the TCR CDR3, a first-round RT-PCR used the HTBI primer set. In TCRdb, the multiplex PCR reads were re-called with MiXCR into one record per CDR3 protein. Of hundreds of thousands of distinct CDR3 sequences in the sample, just under 20% were seen once. Orbital computed tomography and thyroid ultrasound, together with serum TRAb and thyroxine and clinical symptoms, were used for diagnoses. This sequence originates from a man aged 40-50 years with Graves' ophthalmopathy. Sample: blood. The chain is built from TRBV20-1 and TRBJ1-5, with unresolved D. The CDR3 DNA follows: TGCAGTGCTAGAGATCCGTCGGCCCAGCATTTT. Protein product: CSARDPSAQHF.